The rows below give T cell receptor beta chains drawn from one sample of a study of T cell responses to AZD1222 COVID-19 vaccine. TCRdb's copy holds only in-frame clones and misses some; the assay was immunoSEQ multiplex PCR. The sample has 130,000 or so clones; around 84% are singletons. The source was peripheral blood, collected on day 0 of AZD1222 vaccination. Source of these receptors: an adult in good health. Both conserved end residues are part of each CDR3. A D gene is named only where the DNA matches it firmly. Clone sizes are given selectively: once, few, many, or a class where the clone is expanded.

size: once; V: TRBV7-9; J: TRBJ1-3; D: .; DNA: TGTGCCAGCAGCCACTATCAGGTCCTTGGAAACACCATATATTTT; CDR3: CASSHYQVLGNTIYF
size: .; V: TRBV28; J: TRBJ2-1; D: .; DNA: TGTGCCAGCAGTTTTCGCCGGGCCGTCTATGAGCAGTTCTTC; CDR3: CASSFRRAVYEQFF
size: .; V: TRBV7-2; J: TRBJ2-2; D: .; DNA: TGTGCCAGCAGCTTAATGGCGGCTAACACCGGGGAGCTGTTTTTT; CDR3: CASSLMAANTGELFF
size: .; V: TRBV3-1/TRBV3-2; J: TRBJ2-7; D: TRBD2; DNA: TGTGCCAGCAGCCTAAACCTACTAGCGGGGGGCTTGGGGGAGCAGTACTTC; CDR3: CASSLNLLAGGLGEQYF
size: .; V: TRBV2; J: TRBJ2-1; D: .; DNA: TGTGCCAGCAGTGAACAGGGGCCCAGCTCCTACAATGAGCAGTTCTTC; CDR3: CASSEQGPSSYNEQFF
size: .; V: TRBV2; J: TRBJ1-5; D: .; DNA: TGTGCCAGCAGTGAGCAGGGTGATAATCAGCCCCAGCATTTT; CDR3: CASSEQGDNQPQHF
size: .; V: TRBV6-1; J: TRBJ1-5; D: TRBD1; DNA: TGTGCCAGCAGGGAACGGACAGGTCCCGGGACCCTCAGCAATCAGCCCCAGCATTTT; CDR3: CASRERTGPGTLSNQPQHF
size: medium-sized; V: TRBV4-1; J: TRBJ2-7; D: .; DNA: TGCGCCAGCAGCCAAGATGACGGCGGCTCCTACGAGCAGTACTTC; CDR3: CASSQDDGGSYEQYF
size: .; V: TRBV5-1; J: TRBJ1-5; D: .; DNA: TGCGCCAGCAGCTTGGAAGGGCAGGGCAATCAGCCCCAGCATTTT; CDR3: CASSLEGQGNQPQHF
size: .; V: TRBV30; J: TRBJ2-1; D: TRBD2; DNA: TGTGCCTGGGGTAGCGGGGGCTACAATGAGCAGTTCTTC; CDR3: CAWGSGGYNEQFF
size: .; V: TRBV29-1; J: TRBJ1-2; D: .; DNA: TGCAGCGTTGAAGTGGCGGATTATGGCTACACCTTC; CDR3: CSVEVADYGYTF
size: .; V: TRBV10-3; J: TRBJ1-3; D: .; DNA: TGTGCCATCAGTGGAGGACTGTCGAACTCTGGAAACACCATATATTTT; CDR3: CAISGGLSNSGNTIYF
size: once; V: TRBV10-2; J: TRBJ1-6; D: TRBD1; DNA: TGCGCCACCGGGACAGGGGGAGATTCACCCCTCCACTTT; CDR3: CATGTGGDSPLHF
size: .; V: TRBV5-1; J: TRBJ2-5; D: .; DNA: TGCGCCAGCAGTACAGGGAACCAAGAGACCCAGTACTTC; CDR3: CASSTGNQETQYF
size: .; V: TRBV6-5; J: TRBJ1-6; D: TRBD1; DNA: TGTGCCAGCAGTTTCTCGGACAGGGGGCATAATTCACCCCTCCACTTT; CDR3: CASSFSDRGHNSPLHF
size: .; V: TRBV4-1; J: TRBJ2-7; D: TRBD2; DNA: TGCGCCAGCAGCCAAGATTGGCGGGAGGGTAACGAGCAGTACTTC; CDR3: CASSQDWREGNEQYF
size: .; V: TRBV2; J: TRBJ1-2; D: .; DNA: TGTGCCAGCAGTGAAAAGGGTTATGGCTACACCTTC; CDR3: CASSEKGYGYTF
size: .; V: TRBV7-2; J: TRBJ2-2; D: TRBD2; DNA: TGTGCCAGCAGCTTTGGGCTAGCGGGGGACACCGGGGAGCTGTTTTTT; CDR3: CASSFGLAGDTGELFF
size: .; V: TRBV5-1; J: TRBJ2-1; D: TRBD2; DNA: TGCGCCAGCGCCCACAACACTGGGAGGGGACCAGGTGAGCAGTTCTTC; CDR3: CASAHNTGRGPGEQFF
size: few; V: TRBV2; J: TRBJ1-2; D: TRBD1; DNA: TGTGCCAGCAGAGATTGGACAGGGAGCGGCTACACCTTC; CDR3: CASRDWTGSGYTF
size: .; V: TRBV11-3; J: TRBJ2-3; D: TRBD1; DNA: TGTGCCAGCAGCTTAGAGTCGGGACAGAGTACGCAGTATTTT; CDR3: CASSLESGQSTQYF
size: once; V: TRBV11-2; J: TRBJ1-2; D: .; DNA: TGTGCCAGCAGCTTAGATCTTGGTGGCTACACCTTC; CDR3: CASSLDLGGYTF
size: .; V: TRBV5-1; J: TRBJ1-3; D: .; DNA: .; CDR3: CASSFRGRGGNTIYF
size: .; V: TRBV6-4; J: TRBJ1-2; D: .; DNA: TGTGCCAGCAGTGACTCTTACAGGGCGGGTGGCTACACCTTC; CDR3: CASSDSYRAGGYTF
size: .; V: TRBV28; J: TRBJ1-5; D: .; DNA: TGTGCCAGCAGTTTGGGTTACAATCAGCCCCAGCATTTT; CDR3: CASSLGYNQPQHF
size: once; V: TRBV6-5; J: TRBJ1-5; D: .; DNA: TGTGCCAGCTCGGGAGGTTGGCAGCCCCAGCATTTT; CDR3: CASSGGWQPQHF
size: .; V: TRBV4-1; J: TRBJ2-3; D: .; DNA: TGCGCCAGCAGCCAAGATCGGTCAGGGGAGTTGTTGTGGGGCACAGATACGCAGTATTTT; CDR3: CASSQDRSGELLWGTDTQYF
size: .; V: TRBV27; J: TRBJ2-7; D: TRBD1; DNA: TGTGCCAGCAGTTGGGACAGTTCCTACGAGCAGTACTTC; CDR3: CASSWDSSYEQYF
size: .; V: TRBV5-1; J: TRBJ2-1; D: TRBD2; DNA: TGCGCCAGCAGCCCGTCTGGCGGGGGATACAATGAGCAGTTCTTC; CDR3: CASSPSGGGYNEQFF
size: .; V: TRBV28; J: TRBJ1-4; D: .; DNA: TGTGCCAGCAGTTTATTAGGCTGGGGGGCAGGCGAAAAACTGTTTTTT; CDR3: CASSLLGWGAGEKLFF
size: .; V: TRBV28; J: TRBJ1-2; D: .; DNA: TGTGCCAGCAGTTTAGAGATTGGTCAGGAGTCTTTCTATGGCTACACCTTC; CDR3: CASSLEIGQESFYGYTF
size: .; V: TRBV6-5; J: TRBJ2-6; D: .; DNA: TGTGCCAGCAGTTACGGGGTGGGGGATGGGGCCAACGTCCTGACTTTC; CDR3: CASSYGVGDGANVLTF
size: .; V: TRBV3-1/TRBV3-2; J: TRBJ1-4; D: TRBD1; DNA: TGTGCCAGCAGCCGATCAGAAGGACAGGGAGAACTGTTTTTT; CDR3: CASSRSEGQGELFF
size: .; V: TRBV4-1; J: TRBJ1-3; D: .; DNA: TGCGCCAGCAGCCGGGGAGACAGGAACTCTGGAAACACCATATATTTT; CDR3: CASSRGDRNSGNTIYF
size: .; V: TRBV9; J: TRBJ1-1; D: .; DNA: TGTGCCAGCAGCGTAGGACTTCAGAACACTGAAGCTTTCTTT; CDR3: CASSVGLQNTEAFF
size: .; V: TRBV5-1; J: TRBJ1-6; D: .; DNA: TGCGCCAGCAGCTTGTGGGACGGAATCTCACCCCTCCACTTT; CDR3: CASSLWDGISPLHF
size: many; V: TRBV7-9; J: TRBJ1-2; D: .; DNA: TGTGCCAGCAGCTTATCTGGCTCCCCCCGGATCGACACCTTC; CDR3: CASSLSGSPRIDTF
size: .; V: TRBV16; J: TRBJ2-2; D: .; DNA: TGTGCCAGCAGCCAATCTTTCGGGCTGGACACCGGGGAGCTGTTTTTT; CDR3: CASSQSFGLDTGELFF
size: .; V: TRBV3-1/TRBV3-2; J: TRBJ1-1; D: TRBD1; DNA: TGTGCCAGCAGCCAAGAAGGGACAGGGGACACTGAAGCTTTCTTT; CDR3: CASSQEGTGDTEAFF
size: .; V: TRBV7-9; J: TRBJ1-2; D: TRBD1; DNA: TGTGCCAGCAGCTTAGAGGGACAGGGTGCTGGCTACACCTTC; CDR3: CASSLEGQGAGYTF
size: .; V: TRBV28; J: TRBJ1-4; D: .; DNA: TGTGCCAGCAGATGGGGGCGGGAAAAACTGTTTTTT; CDR3: CASRWGREKLFF